Sequencing of this T cell receptor (beta chain) was carried out in a study of shared clonotypes between healthy human individuals. Study-wide points: Clonotype sharing across donors was expected to vary with sequencing depth.

On this clone itself: Its specificity is unknown.

This CDR3 is 13 amino acids long. In germline, CDR1 is ENHRY, CDR2 SYGVKD. The ends were cut back, 4 bases at V and 7 bases at J, with 14 bases in the middle. The assay ran at deep level. The protocol was immunoSEQ multiplex PCR, while the TCRdb copy is restricted to in-frame clones and leaves out a portion. The repertoire holds more than 550,000 clones, 90% seen once, with approximately 35% in the top ten. J is TRBJ2-7 and V is TRBV10-3; a possible D gene is TRBD1 (5 bases). This clonotype was sampled from a man between 18 and 35 years old in good health. Some clones in this sample may be carry-over from other donors' samples. The sequenced sample was memory CD8+ T cells from PBMCs. The subset was: CD45RO+ cells pooled with CCR7-negative TemRA cells. The CDR3 DNA reads TGTGCCATCAGTGGGATAGGGGCATGGGAGCAGTACTTC. Amino acid sequence: CAISGIGAWEQYF.